This T cell receptor (beta chain) was captured in a study of graft-versus-host responses after intestinal transplantation. The CDR3 has 16 residues. Trimming left V 6 bases short and J 9 bases short, with 24 bases between. Germline CDR1 reads SNHLY; CDR2 reads FYNNEI. Method: immunoSEQ multiplex PCR; TCRdb's copy keeps in-frame clones and lacks some. The sample has under 100,000 clones, around 93% seen once. Note on this clone: Its antigen is unidentified.

Study observations and caveats: GvH clones were found in recipient marrow; some appeared first in ileum or blood.

The source of this sequence is a human donor who was the organ donor for an intestinal transplant. The chain uses TRBV2 and TRBJ2-1; D is unclear. Sample: unstimulated CD4+ T cells sorted from spleen or lymph node cells, taken before transplant. The CDR3 DNA is TGTGCCAGCAGCCGCCCAGAAAGGGATGGGATCGGTGAGCAGTTCTTC. This gives the protein CASSRPERDGIGEQFF.